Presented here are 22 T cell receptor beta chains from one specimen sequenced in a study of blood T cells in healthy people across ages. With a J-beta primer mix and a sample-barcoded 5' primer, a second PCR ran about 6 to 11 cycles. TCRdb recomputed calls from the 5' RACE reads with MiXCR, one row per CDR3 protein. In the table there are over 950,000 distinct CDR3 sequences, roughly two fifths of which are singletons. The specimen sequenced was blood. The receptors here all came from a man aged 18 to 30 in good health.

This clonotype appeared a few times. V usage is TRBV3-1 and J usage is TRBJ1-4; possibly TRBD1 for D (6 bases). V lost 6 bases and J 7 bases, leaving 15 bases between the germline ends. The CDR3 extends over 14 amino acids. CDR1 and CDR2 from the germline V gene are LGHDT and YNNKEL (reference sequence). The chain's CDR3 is CASRDRDTSEKLFF. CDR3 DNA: TGTGCCAGCAGAGACCGGGACACCAGTGAAAAACTGTTTTTT.

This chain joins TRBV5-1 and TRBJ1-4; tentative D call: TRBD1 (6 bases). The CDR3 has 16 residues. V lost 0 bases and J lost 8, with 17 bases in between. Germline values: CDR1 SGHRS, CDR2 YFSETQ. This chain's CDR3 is CASSLDGTPRPEKLFF. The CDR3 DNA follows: TGCGCCAGCAGCTTGGATGGGACACCAAGACCCGAAAAACTGTTTTTT.

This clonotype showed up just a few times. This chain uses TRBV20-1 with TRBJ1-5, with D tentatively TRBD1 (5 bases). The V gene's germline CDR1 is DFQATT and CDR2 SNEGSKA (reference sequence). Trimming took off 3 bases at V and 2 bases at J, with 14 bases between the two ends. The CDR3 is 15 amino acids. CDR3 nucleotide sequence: TGCAGTGCTAGTCGGGACCTTCAAGGCAATCAGCCCCAGCATTTT. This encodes CSASRDLQGNQPQHF.

As DNA, the CDR3 is TGTGCCAGCAGCTTAGGAATTGGGGCCGGGGAGCTGTTTTTT. This encodes CASSLGIGAGELFF. The chain links TRBV7-2 to TRBJ2-2; no definite D call. Germline V gene lookup returns CDR1 SGHTA and CDR2 FQGNSA. The CDR3 spans 14 residues. With 1 base removed from V and 6 bases from J, the gap between germline ends came to 9 bases.

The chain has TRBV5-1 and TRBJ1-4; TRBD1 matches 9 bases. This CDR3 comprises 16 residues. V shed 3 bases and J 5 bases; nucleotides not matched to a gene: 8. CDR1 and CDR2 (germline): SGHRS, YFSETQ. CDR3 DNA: TGCGCCAGCAGCTCGACCCCCGGGACAGGGAATGAAAAACTGTTTTTT. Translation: CASSSTPGTGNEKLFF. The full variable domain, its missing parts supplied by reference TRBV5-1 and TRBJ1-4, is KAGVTQTPRYLIKTRGQQVTLSCSPISGHRSVSWYQQTPGQGLQFLFEYFSETQRNKGNFPGRFSGRQFSNSRSEMNVSTLELGDSALYLCASSSTPGTGNEKLFFGSGTQLSVL.

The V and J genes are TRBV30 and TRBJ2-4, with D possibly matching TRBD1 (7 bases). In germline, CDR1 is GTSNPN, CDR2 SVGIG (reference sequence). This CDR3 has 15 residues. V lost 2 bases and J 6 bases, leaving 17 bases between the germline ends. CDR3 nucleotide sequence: TGTGCCTGGAGTCCCCAGGGGGGAGGTGGAAACATTCAGTACTTC. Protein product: CAWSPQGGGGNIQYF.

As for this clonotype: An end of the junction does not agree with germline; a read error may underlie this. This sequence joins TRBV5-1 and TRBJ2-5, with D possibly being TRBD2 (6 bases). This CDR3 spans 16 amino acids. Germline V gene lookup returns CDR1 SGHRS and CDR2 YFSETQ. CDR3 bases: TGCGCTAGCAATCCGGGCTTAGCGGACCTCTACAGTGAGCAGTACTTC. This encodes CASNPGLADLYSEQYF.

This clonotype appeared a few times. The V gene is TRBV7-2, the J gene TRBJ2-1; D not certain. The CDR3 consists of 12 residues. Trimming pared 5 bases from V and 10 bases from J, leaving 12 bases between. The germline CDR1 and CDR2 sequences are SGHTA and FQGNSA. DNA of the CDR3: TGTGCCAGCAGCCTACAAGTGCGCGAGCAGTTCTTC. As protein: CASSLQVREQFF.

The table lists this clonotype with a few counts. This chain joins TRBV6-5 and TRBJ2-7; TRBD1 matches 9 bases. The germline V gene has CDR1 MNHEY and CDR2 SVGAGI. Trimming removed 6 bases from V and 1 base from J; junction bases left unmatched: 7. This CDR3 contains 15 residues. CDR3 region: CASRPRTGDSYEQYF. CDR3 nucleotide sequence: TGTGCCAGCAGACCCCGGACAGGGGATTCCTACGAGCAGTACTTC.

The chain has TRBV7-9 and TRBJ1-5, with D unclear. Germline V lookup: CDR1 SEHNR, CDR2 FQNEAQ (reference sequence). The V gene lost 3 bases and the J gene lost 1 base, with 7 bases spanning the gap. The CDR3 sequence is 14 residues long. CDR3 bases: TGTGCCAGCAGCTTCGTGGGGAGCAATCAGCCCCAGCATTTT. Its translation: CASSFVGSNQPQHF.

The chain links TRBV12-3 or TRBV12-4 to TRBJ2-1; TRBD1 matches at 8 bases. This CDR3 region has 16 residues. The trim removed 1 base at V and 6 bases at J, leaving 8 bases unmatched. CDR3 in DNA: TGTGCCAGCAGTTTAGATGACAGGGGTGTGGGCAATGAGCAGTTCTTC. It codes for CASSLDDRGVGNEQFF.

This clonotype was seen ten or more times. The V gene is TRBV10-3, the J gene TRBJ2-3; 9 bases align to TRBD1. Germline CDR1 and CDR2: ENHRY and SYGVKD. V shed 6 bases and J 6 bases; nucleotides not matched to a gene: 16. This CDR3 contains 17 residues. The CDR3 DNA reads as TGTGCCATCAGCGGAGGCGGGACAGGGAAAATTCGCGATACGCAGTATTTT. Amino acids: CAISGGGTGKIRDTQYF.

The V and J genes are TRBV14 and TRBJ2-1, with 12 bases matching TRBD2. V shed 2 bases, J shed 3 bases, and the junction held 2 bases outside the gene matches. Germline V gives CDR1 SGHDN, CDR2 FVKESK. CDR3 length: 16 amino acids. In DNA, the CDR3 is TGTGCCAGCAGCCAAAAGACTAGCGGGGGCTACAATGAGCAGTTCTTC. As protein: CASSQKTSGGYNEQFF.

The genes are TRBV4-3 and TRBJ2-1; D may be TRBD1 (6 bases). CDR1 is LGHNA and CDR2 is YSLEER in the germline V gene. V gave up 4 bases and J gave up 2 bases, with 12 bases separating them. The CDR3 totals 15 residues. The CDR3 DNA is TGCGCCAGCAGCCGAGGACAGCCTCCCTACAATGAGCAGTTCTTC. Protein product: CASSRGQPPYNEQFF.

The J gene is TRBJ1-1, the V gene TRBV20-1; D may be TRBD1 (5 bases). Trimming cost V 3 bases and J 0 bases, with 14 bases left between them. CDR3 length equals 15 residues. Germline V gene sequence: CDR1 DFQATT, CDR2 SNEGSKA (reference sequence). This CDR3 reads CSARFGGRMNTEAFF. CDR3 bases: TGCAGTGCTAGGTTTGGGGGACGGATGAACACTGAAGCTTTCTTT.

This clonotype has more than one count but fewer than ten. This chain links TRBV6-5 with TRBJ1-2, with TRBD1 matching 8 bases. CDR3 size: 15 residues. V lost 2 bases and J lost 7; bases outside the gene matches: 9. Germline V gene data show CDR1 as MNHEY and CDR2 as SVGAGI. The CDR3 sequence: CASSYGQGGSGGYTF. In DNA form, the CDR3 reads TGTGCCAGCAGTTACGGACAGGGCGGTTCGGGTGGCTACACCTTC.

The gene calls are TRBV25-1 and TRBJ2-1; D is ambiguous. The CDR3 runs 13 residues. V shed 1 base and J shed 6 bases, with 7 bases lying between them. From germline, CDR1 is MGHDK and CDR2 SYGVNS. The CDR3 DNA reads TGTGCCAGCAGTGAATTCAAGGTCAATGAGCAGTTCTTC. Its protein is CASSEFKVNEQFF.

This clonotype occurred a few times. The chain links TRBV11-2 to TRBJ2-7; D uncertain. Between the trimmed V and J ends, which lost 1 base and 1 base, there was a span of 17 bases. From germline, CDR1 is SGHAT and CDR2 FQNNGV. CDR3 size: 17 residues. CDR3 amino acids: CASSLGRASRRSYEQYF. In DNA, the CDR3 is TGTGCCAGCAGCTTAGGTAGAGCGTCTAGGCGTTCCTACGAGCAGTACTTC.

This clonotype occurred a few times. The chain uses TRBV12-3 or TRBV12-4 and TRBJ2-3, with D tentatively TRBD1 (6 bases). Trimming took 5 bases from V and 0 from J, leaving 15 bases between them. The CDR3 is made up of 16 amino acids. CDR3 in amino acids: CASSLRTAPSTDTQYF. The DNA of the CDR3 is TGTGCCAGCAGTCTCCGGACAGCACCTAGCACAGATACGCAGTATTTT.

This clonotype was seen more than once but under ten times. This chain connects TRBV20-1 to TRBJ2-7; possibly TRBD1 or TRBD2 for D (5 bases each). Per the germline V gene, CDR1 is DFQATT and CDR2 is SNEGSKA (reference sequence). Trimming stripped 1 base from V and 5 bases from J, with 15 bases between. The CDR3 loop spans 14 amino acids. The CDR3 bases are TGCAGTGCTAGAGGGGACGGAGAATTTAACGAGCAGTACTTC. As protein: CSARGDGEFNEQYF.

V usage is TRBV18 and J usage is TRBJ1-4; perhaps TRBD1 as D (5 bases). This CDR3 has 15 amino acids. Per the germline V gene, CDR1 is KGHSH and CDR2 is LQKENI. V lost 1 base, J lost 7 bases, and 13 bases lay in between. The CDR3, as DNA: TGTGCCAGCTCACCACGGGACGTGCCTTCTGAAAAACTGTTTTTT. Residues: CASSPRDVPSEKLFF.

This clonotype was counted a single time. CDR3 DNA sequence: TGTGCCAGCAGTTACTCACAGGGGGATTTCTACAATGAGCAGTACTTC. Translated: CASSYSQGDFYNEQYF. The chain recombines TRBV6-6 with TRBJ2-7; 8 bases agree with TRBD1. This CDR3 has 16 residues. Germline V gives CDR1 MNHNY, CDR2 SVGAGI (reference sequence). Trimming removed 0 bases from V and 7 bases from J; junction bases left unmatched: 11.